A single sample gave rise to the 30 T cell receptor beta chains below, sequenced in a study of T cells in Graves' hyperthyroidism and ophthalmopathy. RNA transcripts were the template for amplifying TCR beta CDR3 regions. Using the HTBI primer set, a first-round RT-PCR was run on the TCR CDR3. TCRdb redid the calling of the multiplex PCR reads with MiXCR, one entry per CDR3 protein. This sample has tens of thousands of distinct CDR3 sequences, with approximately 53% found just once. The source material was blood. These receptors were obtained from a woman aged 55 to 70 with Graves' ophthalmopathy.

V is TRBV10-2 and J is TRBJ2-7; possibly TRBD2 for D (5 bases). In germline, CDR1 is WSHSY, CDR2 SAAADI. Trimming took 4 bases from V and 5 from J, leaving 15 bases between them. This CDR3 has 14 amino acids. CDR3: CASSGSGMFDEQYF. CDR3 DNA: TGCGCCAGCAGTGGGTCCGGGATGTTCGACGAGCAGTACTTC.

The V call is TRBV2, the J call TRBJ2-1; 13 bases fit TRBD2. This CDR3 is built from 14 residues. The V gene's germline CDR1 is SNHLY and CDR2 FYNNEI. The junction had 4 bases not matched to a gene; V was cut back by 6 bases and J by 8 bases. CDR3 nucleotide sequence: TGTGCCAGCAGCGGGACTAGCGGGAACTATGAGCAGTTCTTC. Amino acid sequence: CASSGTSGNYEQFF.

The CDR3 is CATSSYGTSAETQYF. The CDR3 DNA reads as TGTGCCACCAGCAGCTACGGGACTAGCGCGGAGACCCAGTACTTC. The chain links TRBV15 to TRBJ2-5, with 10 bases that match TRBD2. Germline values: CDR1 LNHNV, CDR2 YYDKDF (reference sequence). The CDR3 is 15 amino acids. V lost 3 bases to trimming and J lost 5 bases; unmatched junction nucleotides: 6. The variable domain in full, completed from reference TRBV15 and TRBJ2-5, reads DAMVIQNPRYQVTQFGKPVTLSCSQTLNHNVMYWYQQKSSQAPKLLFHYYDKDFNNEADTPDNFQSRRPNTSFCFLDIRSPGLGDTAMYLCATSSYGTSAETQYFGPGTRLLVL.

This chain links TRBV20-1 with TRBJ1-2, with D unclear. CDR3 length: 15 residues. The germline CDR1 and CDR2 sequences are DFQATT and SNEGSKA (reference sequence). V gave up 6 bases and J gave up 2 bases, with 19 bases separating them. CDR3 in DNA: TGCAGTGCCATAGCGGGAGAGGTGAGGAACTATGGCTACACCTTC. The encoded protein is CSAIAGEVRNYGYTF.

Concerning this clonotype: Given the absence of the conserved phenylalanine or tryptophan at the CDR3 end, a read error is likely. The CDR3 DNA follows: TGCGCCAGCAGCTTGGGAGGATCTGGGGCCAACGTCCTGACTTGC. It specifies CASSLGGSGANVLTC. V is TRBV5-1 and J is TRBJ2-6; D is uncertain. The CDR3 consists of 15 residues. CDR1 SGHRS and CDR2 YFSETQ come from the germline V gene. The V gene lost 0 bases and the J gene lost 1 base, with 5 bases spanning the gap.

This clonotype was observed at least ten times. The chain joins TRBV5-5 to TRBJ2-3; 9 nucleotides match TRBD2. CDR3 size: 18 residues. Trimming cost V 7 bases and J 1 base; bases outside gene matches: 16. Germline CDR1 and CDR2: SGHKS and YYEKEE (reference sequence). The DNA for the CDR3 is TGTGCCAGCTTAGTGCGGGCGGGAGGGCCTGTTGGCACAGATACGCAGTATTTT. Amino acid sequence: CASLVRAGGPVGTDTQYF.

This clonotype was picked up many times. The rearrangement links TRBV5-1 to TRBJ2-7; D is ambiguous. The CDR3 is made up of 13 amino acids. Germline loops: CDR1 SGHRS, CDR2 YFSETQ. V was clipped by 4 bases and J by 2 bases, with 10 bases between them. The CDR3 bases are TGCGCCAGCAGCACGGACGGAACCTACGAGCAGTACTTC. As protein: CASSTDGTYEQYF. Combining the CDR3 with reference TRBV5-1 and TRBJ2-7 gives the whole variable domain KAGVTQTPRYLIKTRGQQVTLSCSPISGHRSVSWYQQTPGQGLQFLFEYFSETQRNKGNFPGRFSGRQFSNSRSEMNVSTLELGDSALYLCASSTDGTYEQYFGPGTRLTVT.

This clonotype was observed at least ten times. DNA of the CDR3: TGTGCCAGCTCACCAGCAGCAGGACTATACGAGCAGTACTTC. This codes for CASSPAAGLYEQYF. The V gene is TRBV18, the J gene TRBJ2-7, with D perhaps TRBD2 (6 bases). V was trimmed by 2 bases and J by 4 bases, leaving 12 bases between them. The CDR3 contains 14 residues. CDR1 and CDR2 (germline): KGHSH, LQKENI.

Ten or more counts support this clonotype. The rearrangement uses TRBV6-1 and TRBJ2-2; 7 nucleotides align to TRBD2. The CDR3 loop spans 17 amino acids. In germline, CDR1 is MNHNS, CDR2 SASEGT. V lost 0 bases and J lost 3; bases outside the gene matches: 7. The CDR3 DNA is TGTGCCAGCAGTGAAGCTATGCTAGCGGAGGACACCGGGGAGCTGTTTTTT. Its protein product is CASSEAMLAEDTGELFF.

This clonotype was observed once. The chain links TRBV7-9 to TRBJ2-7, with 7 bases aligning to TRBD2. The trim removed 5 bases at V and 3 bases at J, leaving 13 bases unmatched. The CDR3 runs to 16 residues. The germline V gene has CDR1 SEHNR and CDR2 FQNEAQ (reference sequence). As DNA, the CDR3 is TGTGCCAGCAGCCCTTTTCTAGCGGCCGGGGGCTACGAGCAGTACTTC. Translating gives CASSPFLAAGGYEQYF. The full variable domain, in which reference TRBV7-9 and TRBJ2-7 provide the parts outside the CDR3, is DTGVSQNPRHKITKRGQNVTFRCDPISEHNRLYWYRQTLGQGPEFLTYFQNEAQLEKSRLLSDRFSAERPKGSFSTLEIQRTEQGDSAMYLCASSPFLAAGGYEQYFGPGTRLTVT.

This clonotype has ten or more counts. CDR3 coding DNA: TGTGCCAGCATGGCGGACAGGGGGAGTCAGCCCCAGCATTTT. It codes for CASMADRGSQPQHF. V and J are TRBV28 and TRBJ1-5, with 10 bases that match TRBD1. The J segment lost 6 bases and the V segment lost 7 bases, leaving 6 bases of the junction unmatched. Germline loops: CDR1 MDHEN, CDR2 SYDVKM. CDR3 length equals 14 residues.

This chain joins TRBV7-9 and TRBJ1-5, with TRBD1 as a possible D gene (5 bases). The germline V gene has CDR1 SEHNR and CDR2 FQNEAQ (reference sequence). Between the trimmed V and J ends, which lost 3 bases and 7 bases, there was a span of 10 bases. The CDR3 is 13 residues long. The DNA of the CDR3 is TGTGCCAGCAGCTTCGGAGGGGTCCAGCCCCAGCATTTT. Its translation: CASSFGGVQPQHF. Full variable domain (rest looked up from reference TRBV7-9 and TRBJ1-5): DTGVSQNPRHKITKRGQNVTFRCDPISEHNRLYWYRQTLGQGPEFLTYFQNEAQLEKSRLLSDRFSAERPKGSFSTLEIQRTEQGDSAMYLCASSFGGVQPQHFGDGTRLSIL.

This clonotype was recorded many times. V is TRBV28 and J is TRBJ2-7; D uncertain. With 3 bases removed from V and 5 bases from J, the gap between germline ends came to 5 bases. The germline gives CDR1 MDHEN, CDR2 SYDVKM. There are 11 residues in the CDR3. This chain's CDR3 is CASSFIHEQYF. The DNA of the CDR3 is TGTGCCAGCAGTTTTATTCACGAGCAGTACTTC.

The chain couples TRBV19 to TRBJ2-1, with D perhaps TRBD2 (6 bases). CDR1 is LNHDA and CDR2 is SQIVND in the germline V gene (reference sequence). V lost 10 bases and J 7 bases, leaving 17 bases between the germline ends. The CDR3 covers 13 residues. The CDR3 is CATLGSWTNEQFF. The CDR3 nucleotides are TGTGCCACCCTCGGGAGCTGGACGAATGAGCAGTTCTTC.

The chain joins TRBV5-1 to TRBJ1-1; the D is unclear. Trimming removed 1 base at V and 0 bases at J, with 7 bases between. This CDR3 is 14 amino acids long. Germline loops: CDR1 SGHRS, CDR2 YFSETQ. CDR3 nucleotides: TGCGCCAGCAGCTTGATGGGGATGAACACTGAAGCTTTCTTT. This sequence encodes CASSLMGMNTEAFF.

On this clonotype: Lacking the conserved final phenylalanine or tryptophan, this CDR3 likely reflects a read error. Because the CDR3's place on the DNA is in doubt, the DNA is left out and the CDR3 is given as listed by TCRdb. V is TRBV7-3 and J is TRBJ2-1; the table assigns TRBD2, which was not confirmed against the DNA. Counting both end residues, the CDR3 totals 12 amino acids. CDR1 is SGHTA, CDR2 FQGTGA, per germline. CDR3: CASSLTEPVAGI.

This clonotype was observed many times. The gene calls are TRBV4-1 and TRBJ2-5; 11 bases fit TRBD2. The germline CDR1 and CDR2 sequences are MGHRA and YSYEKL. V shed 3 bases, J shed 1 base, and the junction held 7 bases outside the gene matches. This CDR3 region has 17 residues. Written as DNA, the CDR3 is TGCGCCAGCAGCCAGGGACTAGCGGAAAGGGGCCAAGAGACCCAGTACTTC. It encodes CASSQGLAERGQETQYF.

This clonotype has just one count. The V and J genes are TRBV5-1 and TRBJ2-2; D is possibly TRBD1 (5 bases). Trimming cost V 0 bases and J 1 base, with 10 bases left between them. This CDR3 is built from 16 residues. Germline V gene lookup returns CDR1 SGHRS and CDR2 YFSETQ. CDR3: CASSLEGVVNTGELFF. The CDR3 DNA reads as TGCGCCAGCAGCTTGGAAGGGGTTGTGAACACCGGGGAGCTGTTTTTT.

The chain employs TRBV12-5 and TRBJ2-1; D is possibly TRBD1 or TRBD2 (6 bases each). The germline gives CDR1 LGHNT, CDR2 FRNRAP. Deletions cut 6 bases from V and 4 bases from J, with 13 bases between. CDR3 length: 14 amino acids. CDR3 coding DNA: TGTGCTAGTGGAGAGGGGGGCATGTACAATGAGCAGTTCTTC. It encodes CASGEGGMYNEQFF. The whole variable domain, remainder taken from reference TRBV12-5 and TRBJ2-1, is DARVTQTPRHKVTEMGQEVTMRCQPILGHNTVFWYRQTMMQGLELLAYFRNRAPLDDSGMPKDRFSAEMPDATLATLKIQPSEPRDSAVYFCASGEGGMYNEQFFGPGTRLTVL.

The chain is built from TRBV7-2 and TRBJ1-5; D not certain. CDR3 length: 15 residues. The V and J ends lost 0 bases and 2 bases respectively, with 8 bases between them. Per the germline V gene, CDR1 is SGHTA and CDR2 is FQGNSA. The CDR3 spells CASSLAGSGNQPQHF. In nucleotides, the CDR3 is TGTGCCAGCAGCTTAGCTGGGAGTGGCAATCAGCCCCAGCATTTT.

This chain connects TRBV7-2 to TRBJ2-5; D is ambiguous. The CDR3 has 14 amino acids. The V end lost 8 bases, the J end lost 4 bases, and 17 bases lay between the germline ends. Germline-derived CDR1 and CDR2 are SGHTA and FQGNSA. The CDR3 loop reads CASRRVGWGETQYF. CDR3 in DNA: TGTGCCAGCCGGCGAGTTGGTTGGGGAGAGACCCAGTACTTC.

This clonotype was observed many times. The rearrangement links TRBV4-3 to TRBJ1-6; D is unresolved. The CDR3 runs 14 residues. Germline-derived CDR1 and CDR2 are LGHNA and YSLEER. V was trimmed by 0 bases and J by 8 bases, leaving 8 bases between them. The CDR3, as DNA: TGCGCCAGCAGCCAAGATGGTATGGATTCACCCCTCCACTTT. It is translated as CASSQDGMDSPLHF.

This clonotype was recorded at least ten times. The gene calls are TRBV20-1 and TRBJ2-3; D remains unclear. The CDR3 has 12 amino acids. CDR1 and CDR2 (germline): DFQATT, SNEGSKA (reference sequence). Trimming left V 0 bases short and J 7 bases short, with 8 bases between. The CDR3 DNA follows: TGCAGTGCTAGAGATGTGGCAAATACGCAGTATTTT. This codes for CSARDVANTQYF.

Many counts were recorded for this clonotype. CDR3 nucleotide sequence: TGTGCCAGCAGCTTAGAACGGCTTCCCGGGGAGCTGTTTTTT. It translates to CASSLERLPGELFF. V gene TRBV7-6 combines with J gene TRBJ2-2; D not certain. CDR1 is SGHVS, CDR2 FNYEAQ, per germline. V lost 1 base and J lost 6, with 9 bases in between. The CDR3 totals 14 residues. Together with reference TRBV7-6 and TRBJ2-2, the CDR3 gives the full variable domain: GAGVSQSPRYKVTKRGQDVALRCDPISGHVSLYWYRQALGQGPEFLTYFNYEAQQDKSGLPNDRFSAERPEGSISTLTIQRTEQRDSAMYRCASSLERLPGELFFGEGSRLTVL.

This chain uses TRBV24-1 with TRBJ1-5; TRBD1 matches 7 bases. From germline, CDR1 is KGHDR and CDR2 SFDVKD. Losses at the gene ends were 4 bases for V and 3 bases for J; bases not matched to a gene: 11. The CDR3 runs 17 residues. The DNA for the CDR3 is TGTGCCACCAGTGACCGGGACAGCTTCGGCATCAATCAGCCCCAGCATTTT. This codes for CATSDRDSFGINQPQHF.

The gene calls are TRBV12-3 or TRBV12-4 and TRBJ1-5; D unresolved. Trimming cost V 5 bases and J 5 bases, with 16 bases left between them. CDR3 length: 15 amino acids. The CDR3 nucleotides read TGTGCCAGCAGTACCGCCGACGGGTTCCATCAGCCCCAGCATTTT. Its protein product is CASSTADGFHQPQHF.

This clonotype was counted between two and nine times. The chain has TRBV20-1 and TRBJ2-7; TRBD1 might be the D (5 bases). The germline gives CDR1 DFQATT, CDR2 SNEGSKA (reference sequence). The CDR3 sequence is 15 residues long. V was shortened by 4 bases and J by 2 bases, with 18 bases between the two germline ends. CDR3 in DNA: TGCAGTGCTACGGGCCTCCAGACAGAAGCCTACGAGCAGTACTTC. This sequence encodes CSATGLQTEAYEQYF.

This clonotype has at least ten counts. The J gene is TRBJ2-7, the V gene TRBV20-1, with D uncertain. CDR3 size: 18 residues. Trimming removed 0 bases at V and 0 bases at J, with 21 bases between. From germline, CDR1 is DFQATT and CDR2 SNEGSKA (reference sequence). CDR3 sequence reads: CSARDRTRGSQSSYEQYF. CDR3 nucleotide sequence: TGCAGTGCTAGAGATCGTACCCGAGGCAGCCAGAGCTCCTACGAGCAGTACTTC.

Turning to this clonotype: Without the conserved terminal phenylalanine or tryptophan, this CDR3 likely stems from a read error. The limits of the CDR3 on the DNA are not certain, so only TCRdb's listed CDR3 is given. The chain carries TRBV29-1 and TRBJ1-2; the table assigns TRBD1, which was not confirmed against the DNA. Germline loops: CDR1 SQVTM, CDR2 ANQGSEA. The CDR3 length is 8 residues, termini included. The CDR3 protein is CSVEEGDR.

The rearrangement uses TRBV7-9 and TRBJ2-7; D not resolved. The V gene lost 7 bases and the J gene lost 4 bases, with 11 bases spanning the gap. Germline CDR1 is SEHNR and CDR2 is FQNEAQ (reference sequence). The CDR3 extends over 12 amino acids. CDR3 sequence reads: CASTWAGYEQYF. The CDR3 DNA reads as TGTGCCAGCACCTGGGCCGGGTACGAGCAGTACTTC.